What follows is one T cell receptor beta chain and its context. This sample was taken from a study of blood T cell repertoires in COVID-19. Original data processing: Reference gene primer amplification gave estimated nucleated cell counts. TCRdb keeps only in-frame clones here, not all; method: immunoSEQ multiplex PCR. V and J calls and clone size are those listed in that table; D and trimming were worked out from the DNA. Counted here are 200,000 to 250,000 clones, 88% occurring once; the ten biggest clones make up about 4%. Germline values: CDR1 SGHRS, CDR2 YFSETQ. The CDR3 runs to 14 residues. With 0 bases removed from V and 4 bases from J, the gap between germline ends came to 11 bases.

The chain is built from TRBV5-1 and TRBJ2-7; no clear D. This clonotype was obtained from a woman aged 25 to 39 who had been exposed to COVID-19. Sequenced sample: PBMCs or T cells enriched from blood (not recorded which). CDR3 loop: CASSLVSPGYEQYF. The CDR3 nucleotides read TGCGCCAGCAGCTTGGTTTCCCCCGGGTACGAGCAGTACTTC.